Below are 20 T cell receptor beta chains sequenced from a single sample in a study of blood T cell repertoires in COVID-19. TCRdb's table, derived via immunoSEQ multiplex PCR, lists solely in-frame clones and lacks some. The sample lists fewer than 150,000 clones; roughly 88% were seen once. The specimen sequenced was peripheral blood. The receptors come from a woman aged 50 to 65 with active or convalescent COVID-19.

The chain recombines TRBV4-1 with TRBJ1-4, with D possibly matching TRBD1 (6 bases). V was cut by 6 bases and J by 8 bases, with 19 bases left in between. The germline V gene encodes CDR1 MGHRA and CDR2 YSYEKL. CDR3 length: 15 residues. The DNA of the CDR3 is TGCGCCAGCAGGCCCAACCAGGGGCTGAACGAAAAACTGTTTTTT. It codes for CASRPNQGLNEKLFF.

The chain carries TRBV5-6 and TRBJ2-1, with TRBD1 as a possible D gene (6 bases). The ends were cut back, 1 base at V and 5 bases at J, with 10 bases in the middle. From germline, CDR1 is SGHDT and CDR2 YYEEEE. The CDR3 length is 14 residues. The CDR3 region has the DNA TGTGCCAGCAGCTTGTACGGGACAAACAATGAGCAGTTCTTC. Translating gives CASSLYGTNNEQFF. The variable domain in full, with the rest retrieved from reference TRBV5-6 and TRBJ2-1, is DAGVTQSPTHLIKTRGQQVTLRCSPKSGHDTVSWYQQALGQGPQFIFQYYEEEERQRGNFPDRFSGHQFPNYSSELNVNALLLGDSALYLCASSLYGTNNEQFFGPGTRLTVL.

In regard to this clone: The sample carries other DNA sequences with the same CDR3. This chain connects TRBV18 to TRBJ1-2, with a tentative D call TRBD1 (5 bases). Trimming cost V 0 bases and J 4 bases, with 6 bases left between them. Germline CDR1 and CDR2: KGHSH and LQKENI. CDR3 size: 13 residues. CDR3 DNA sequence: TGTGCCAGCTCACCACCGGGGGGCTATGGCTACACCTTC. Its protein product is CASSPPGGYGYTF.

As DNA, the CDR3 is TGTGCCAGCGAACAGGGCATGAACACTGAAGCTTTCTTT. This translates into CASEQGMNTEAFF. The chain is built from TRBV7-9 and TRBJ1-1, with TRBD1 as a possible D gene (6 bases). V was cut by 8 bases and J by 0 bases, with 10 bases left in between. CDR1 SEHNR and CDR2 FQNEAQ come from the germline V gene (reference sequence). The CDR3 is 13 residues long.

The rearrangement links TRBV2 to TRBJ2-7; the match to TRBD2 covers 8 bases. After removal of 6 bases from V and 0 bases from J, the junction contained 4 bases not matched to a gene. The CDR3 is made up of 14 amino acids. Germline-derived CDR1 and CDR2 are SNHLY and FYNNEI. The CDR3 here is CASREREFSYEQYF. The CDR3 nucleotides are TGTGCCAGCAGAGAGCGGGAGTTCTCCTACGAGCAGTACTTC.

The chain is built from TRBV7-8 and TRBJ1-2; 7 nucleotides align to TRBD1. The CDR3 sequence is 14 residues long. Germline CDR1 and CDR2: SGHVS and FQNEAQ. J was trimmed by 7 bases and V by 5 bases; bases with no gene match: 10. The CDR3 region has the DNA TGTGCCAGCAGCCCTATCACAGGGGAGGCTGGCTACACCTTC. Protein: CASSPITGEAGYTF.

V is TRBV11-3 and J is TRBJ2-3; 7 bases are shared with TRBD2. J was trimmed by 0 bases and V by 5 bases; bases with no gene match: 8. The CDR3 consists of 16 residues. Germline CDR1 reads SGHNT; CDR2 reads YENEEA. Written as DNA, the CDR3 is TGTGCCAGCAGCCTCTCGACTAGCCCGAGCACAGATACGCAGTATTTT. It specifies CASSLSTSPSTDTQYF.

V and J are TRBV18 and TRBJ1-2; 11 nucleotides line up with TRBD1. CDR3 length: 16 amino acids. Trimming cost V 2 bases and J 4 bases; bases outside gene matches: 6. The germline V gene has CDR1 KGHSH and CDR2 LQKENI. The CDR3 DNA is TGTGCCAGCTCACCAGGGACAGGGGGAGCTTCCTATGGCTACACCTTC. This encodes CASSPGTGGASYGYTF.

The chain carries TRBV12-5 and TRBJ2-1, with 9 bases fitting TRBD2. CDR3 size: 13 residues. V lost 6 bases to trimming and J lost 8 bases; unmatched junction nucleotides: 5. Germline CDR1 is LGHNT and CDR2 is FRNRAP. The CDR3 here is CASGRGGGDEQFF. For the CDR3, the DNA is TGTGCTAGTGGGCGCGGGGGGGGCGATGAGCAGTTCTTC.

V is TRBV5-4 and J is TRBJ1-1; TRBD1 matches 8 bases. CDR3 length: 14 amino acids. Germline loops: CDR1 SGHNT, CDR2 YYREEE (reference sequence). Trimming took 1 base from V and 8 from J; bases not matched to a gene: 7. Here the CDR3 reads CASSLSRQGTEAFF. DNA of the CDR3: TGTGCCAGCAGCTTGAGCCGACAGGGGACCGAAGCTTTCTTT.

J is TRBJ2-1 and V is TRBV11-3; D is undetermined. The germline V and J ends were trimmed by 2 bases and 0 bases, with 5 bases remaining between them. Germline V lookup: CDR1 SGHNT, CDR2 YENEEA. The CDR3 is 14 residues long. In DNA form, the CDR3 reads TGTGCCAGCAGCTTATACAGCTCCTACAATGAGCAGTTCTTC. Amino acids: CASSLYSSYNEQFF.

The chain has TRBV28 and TRBJ1-2; 8 nucleotides agree with TRBD1. This CDR3 spans 13 amino acids. V shed 8 bases, J shed 3 bases, and the junction held 5 bases outside the gene matches. Germline-derived CDR1 and CDR2 are MDHEN and SYDVKM. DNA of the CDR3: TGTGCCAGCCTCGGACAGGGATACTATGGCTACACCTTC. Protein product: CASLGQGYYGYTF.

This clone was seen a single time. The chain uses TRBV28 and TRBJ1-5; 7 positions agree with TRBD1. Germline CDR1 is MDHEN and CDR2 is SYDVKM. Unmatched junction bases numbered 8, after V lost 6 bases and J lost 3 bases. This CDR3 spans 15 amino acids. DNA of the CDR3: TGTGCCAGCAGCCATCCGACAGGGTCCAATCAGCCCCAGCATTTT. This sequence encodes CASSHPTGSNQPQHF. The complete variable domain, with remaining parts taken from reference TRBV28 and TRBJ1-5, reads DVKVTQSSRYLVKRTGEKVFLECVQDMDHENMFWYRQDPGLGLRLIYFSYDVKMKEKGDIPEGYSVSREKKERFSLILESASTNQTSMYLCASSHPTGSNQPQHFGDGTRLSIL.

This clone was detected a few times. The chain has TRBV7-9 and TRBJ2-7, with D tentatively TRBD2 (6 bases). V gave up 3 bases and J gave up 6 bases, with 15 bases separating them. In germline, CDR1 is SEHNR, CDR2 FQNEAQ (reference sequence). CDR3 length: 14 residues. The CDR3 here is CASSFLQPAGEQYF. As DNA, the CDR3 is TGTGCCAGCAGCTTTTTACAGCCAGCGGGCGAGCAGTACTTC.

This clone was recorded once. This chain uses TRBV30 with TRBJ2-2; 8 positions agree with TRBD2. Germline values: CDR1 GTSNPN, CDR2 SVGIG (reference sequence). Trimming removed 3 bases from V and 0 bases from J; junction bases left unmatched: 12. CDR3 length: 18 residues. For the CDR3, the DNA is TGTGCCTGGAGACCTCCGGGAGGGGGGTTCGCGAACACCGGGGAGCTGTTTTTT. Its translation is CAWRPPGGGFANTGELFF.

The chain combines TRBV5-8 with TRBJ2-7, with a tentative D call TRBD1 (6 bases). The CDR3 is 16 amino acids. V was shortened by 4 bases and J by 4 bases, with 21 bases between the two germline ends. Germline V lookup: CDR1 SGHTS, CDR2 YDEGEE. The CDR3 region has the DNA TGTGCCAGCAGCCCGCTTGTGACAGGTCCTGGTTACGAGCAGTACTTC. Translated, it gives CASSPLVTGPGYEQYF.

This clone was counted a single time. The chain joins TRBV6-5 to TRBJ1-1; D is perhaps TRBD1 (6 bases). This CDR3 comprises 14 residues. V was cut by 6 bases and J by 5 bases, with 16 bases left in between. Germline-derived CDR1 and CDR2 are MNHEY and SVGAGI. DNA for the CDR3: TGTGCCAGCAGGGCCGACAGGTTAAGTACTGAAGCTTTCTTT. The encoded protein is CASRADRLSTEAFF.

The V and J genes are TRBV3-1 (or the pseudogene TRBV3-2) and TRBJ2-2, with TRBD1 as a possible D gene (5 bases). This CDR3 is 15 amino acids long. Germline V CDR1 and CDR2: LGHDT, YNNKEL (reference sequence). The V and J ends lost 1 base and 1 base respectively, with 7 bases between them. The CDR3 spells CASSQGQLNTGELFF. The CDR3 DNA reads TGTGCCAGCAGCCAAGGACAGCTGAACACCGGGGAGCTGTTTTTT.

This chain connects TRBV4-2 to TRBJ1-3; 8 bases line up with TRBD1. V lost 0 bases to trimming and J lost 0 bases; unmatched junction nucleotides: 4. From germline, CDR1 is LGHNA and CDR2 YNFKEQ. The CDR3 is made up of 17 amino acids. The CDR3 spells CASSQESDRASGNTIYF. In DNA form, the CDR3 reads TGTGCCAGCAGCCAAGAATCGGACAGGGCCTCTGGAAACACCATATATTTT.

In its sample, this clone was seen a few times. J is TRBJ2-2 and V is TRBV15; 8 nucleotides line up with TRBD1. The CDR3 contains 16 residues. V gave up 3 bases and J gave up 2 bases; unmatched junction bases: 5. CDR1 is LNHNV, CDR2 YYDKDF, per germline (reference sequence). The CDR3 region is CATSRADRGNTGELFF. CDR3 sequence (DNA): TGTGCCACCAGCAGGGCAGACAGGGGAAACACCGGGGAGCTGTTTTTT.